The 14 T cell receptor beta chains in this list originate from one sample, sequenced in a study of T cells in Graves' hyperthyroidism and ophthalmopathy. Authors of the study amplified TCR beta CDR3 regions from RNA transcripts. The study used the HTBI primer set for a first-round RT-PCR of the TCR CDR3. TCRdb reanalysed the multiplex PCR reads using MiXCR and keeps one entry per CDR3 protein. Among fewer than 900,000 distinct CDR3 sequences listed, approximately 19% were seen once. The sample was blood. These receptor sequences come from a woman in her forties or fifties with Graves' hyperthyroidism that later progressed to Graves' ophthalmopathy.

This clonotype was picked up many times. The chain recombines TRBV2 with TRBJ2-6; unclear D gene. The CDR3 runs 15 residues. V lost 3 bases and J lost 1, with 7 bases in between. CDR1 and CDR2 (germline): SNHLY, FYNNEI. CDR3 loop: CASSELTSGANVLTF. The CDR3 DNA is TGTGCCAGCAGTGAGTTAACATCTGGGGCCAACGTCCTGACTTTC.

This clonotype was counted at least ten times. CDR3 amino acids: CASSLADSGRDTQYF. CDR3 sequence (DNA): TGCGCCAGCAGCTTGGCCGATTCCGGTAGAGATACGCAGTATTTT. This chain connects TRBV5-1 to TRBJ2-3; no reliable D call. The CDR3 has 15 amino acids. From germline, CDR1 is SGHRS and CDR2 YFSETQ. The V gene lost 0 bases and the J gene lost 5 bases, with 13 bases spanning the gap. The full variable domain, its missing parts supplied by reference TRBV5-1 and TRBJ2-3, is KAGVTQTPRYLIKTRGQQVTLSCSPISGHRSVSWYQQTPGQGLQFLFEYFSETQRNKGNFPGRFSGRQFSNSRSEMNVSTLELGDSALYLCASSLADSGRDTQYFGPGTRLTVL.

On this clonotype itself: This clone may be a read error of a much larger clone one base away. No conserved phenylalanine or tryptophan is present at the end of the CDR3, so a read error is the likely explanation. The V gene is TRBV28, the J gene TRBJ2-5; D possibly corresponds to TRBD1 (5 bases). Germline CDR1 is MDHEN and CDR2 is SYDVKM. The CDR3 runs 15 residues. V lost 5 bases to trimming and J lost 3 bases, with 16 bases between them. CDR3 sequence reads: CASSTRQFIKETQYL. CDR3 bases: TGTGCCAGCAGTACAAGACAGTTCATCAAAGAGACCCAGTACCTC.

This clonotype was seen only a few times. A much larger clonotype is one base distant, so this may be a read error. The CDR3 coding sequence is TGTGCCAGCAGCCAAGTGAGCTACACTGAAGCTTTCTTT. Its protein is CASSQVSYTEAFF. The chain employs TRBV14 and TRBJ1-1; D call uncertain. Trimming pared 1 base from V and 3 bases from J, leaving 6 bases between. The CDR3 consists of 13 residues. Germline V gives CDR1 SGHDN, CDR2 FVKESK.

V is TRBV6-4 and J is TRBJ1-3; D is unresolved. The length of the CDR3 is 18 residues. Trimming cost V 3 bases and J 0 bases, with 18 bases left between them. From germline, CDR1 is MRHNA and CDR2 SNTAGT. The CDR3 DNA reads TGTGCCAGCAGTGAAACCTGGACCCACCTGAGCTCTGGAAACACCATATATTTT. It is translated as CASSETWTHLSSGNTIYF.

This clonotype was picked up many times. The chain recombines TRBV3-1 with TRBJ2-1; weak D call: TRBD2 (7 bases). This CDR3 region has 17 residues. Germline CDR1 and CDR2: LGHDT and YNNKEL (reference sequence). The V end lost 0 bases, the J end lost 0 bases, and 12 bases lay between the germline ends. CDR3 sequence reads: CASSQDWGGRSYNEQFF. CDR3 DNA: TGTGCCAGCAGCCAAGATTGGGGGGGGCGCTCCTACAATGAGCAGTTCTTC.

The chain carries TRBV3-1 and TRBJ1-6; D is ambiguous. CDR3 size: 16 residues. The ends were cut back, 0 bases at V and 2 bases at J, with 8 bases in the middle. Germline CDR1 reads LGHDT; CDR2 reads YNNKEL (reference sequence). CDR3 region: CASSQEWSPYNSPLHF. The CDR3 bases are TGTGCCAGCAGCCAAGAGTGGAGTCCCTATAATTCACCCCTCCACTTT.

This clonotype was found many times. The chain is built from TRBV3-1 and TRBJ1-2; D uncertain. This CDR3 has 14 amino acids. Germline CDR1 is LGHDT and CDR2 is YNNKEL (reference sequence). Trimming stripped 4 bases from V and 5 bases from J, with 14 bases between. CDR3 DNA sequence: TGTGCCAGCAGCCCCGATCAGGACGCGTATGGCTACACCTTC. This codes for CASSPDQDAYGYTF.

The chain carries TRBV7-6 and TRBJ2-7; tentative D call: TRBD2 (5 bases). Per germline, CDR1 SGHVS and CDR2 FNYEAQ. The CDR3 loop spans 12 amino acids. Trimming pared 5 bases from V and 5 bases from J, leaving 10 bases between. CDR3 sequence (DNA): TGTGCCAGCAGCGTAATGGGAGACGAGCAGTACTTC. It codes for CASSVMGDEQYF.

The chain has TRBV12-3 or TRBV12-4 and TRBJ2-7, with TRBD2 matching over 14 bases. V lost 5 bases, J lost 0 bases, and 12 bases stayed unmatched. CDR3 size: 19 residues. In nucleotides, the CDR3 is TGTGCCAGCAGTCCCGGACAGAGACTAGCGGGGGGGAGCTCCTACGAGCAGTACTTC. It translates to CASSPGQRLAGGSSYEQYF.

Comment on this clonotype: A much more abundant neighbour one base away suggests this may be a read error. This chain joins TRBV6-1 and TRBJ1-4, with D hard to call. Trimming took 4 bases from V and 0 from J, leaving 12 bases between them. The germline gives CDR1 MNHNS, CDR2 SASEGT. CDR3 length equals 16 residues. The CDR3 coding sequence is TGTGCCAGCAGTGGAGGCAAAGAAGCAACTAATGAAAAACTGTTTTTT. It codes for CASSGGKEATNEKLFF.

This clonotype was recorded many times. This chain links TRBV30 with TRBJ2-2; D is tentatively TRBD1 or TRBD2 (5 bases each). V dropped 5 bases and J dropped 4 bases, with 11 bases sitting between them. This CDR3 spans 13 amino acids. CDR1 and CDR2 (germline): GTSNPN, SVGIG (reference sequence). In DNA, the CDR3 is TGTGCCTGGGATATGGGGGTCACCGGGGAGCTGTTTTTT. This sequence encodes CAWDMGVTGELFF.

The chain is built from TRBV27 and TRBJ1-2; 12 bases agree with TRBD1. This CDR3 comprises 16 residues. Trimming removed 7 bases from V and 2 bases from J; junction bases left unmatched: 8. Germline-derived CDR1 and CDR2 are MNHEY and SMNVEV (reference sequence). The CDR3: CASKAGTGGINYGYTF. The CDR3 DNA reads TGTGCCAGCAAAGCCGGGACAGGGGGCATAAACTATGGCTACACCTTC.

This clonotype was counted between two and nine times. The J gene is TRBJ1-2, the V gene TRBV5-8; 7 nucleotides agree with TRBD1. The germline gives CDR1 SGHTS, CDR2 YDEGEE. There are 15 residues in the CDR3. Trimming cost V 2 bases and J 0 bases; bases outside gene matches: 4. CDR3 amino acids: CASSFTGVANYGYTF. The CDR3 bases are TGTGCCAGCAGCTTCACAGGGGTAGCTAACTATGGCTACACCTTC.